This T cell receptor (beta chain) was identified during a study of regulatory T cells in long-lasting Graves disease. TCR beta libraries were built with iRepertoire HTBI primers and Arm-PCR of CDR3 regions. A single record per CDR3 protein comes from TCRdb applying MiXCR to the multiplex PCR reads. The repertoire has around 360,000 distinct CDR3 sequences, 15% to 20% of them found once; the top ten carry around 20%. Stated time point: newly diagnosed GD, antithyroid drugs for less than 3 months. With RNA extracted from PBMCs as input, the TCR library was made. Study-level results: Lower TCR diversity characterized persistent Graves' patients relative to newly diagnosed patients. New patients shared about a thousand public clonotypes, fewer than the approximately 2,500 shared by persistent patients.

Germline values: CDR1 SGHVS, CDR2 FNYEAQ. This CDR3 has 13 amino acids. This clonotype was seen only a few times. The antigen is undetermined. The germline gene is not matched at one end of the junction; a read error may be the cause. Another study also made use of these data, one on T cells in Graves' hyperthyroidism and ophthalmopathy. That paper notes: Stable disease denoted Graves' hyperthyroidism without ophthalmopathy progression within 18 months. Every diagnosis used clinical symptoms, serum thyroxine and TRAb, thyroid ultrasound and orbital computed tomography.

V is TRBV7-6 and J is TRBJ2-5; D call uncertain. The source was peripheral blood mononuclear cells (PBMCs), collected at new diagnosis, from a patient treated with antithyroid drugs. This clonotype originated in a woman aged 18-29 years with Graves disease. Here the CDR3 reads CASSLASTPERVF. The CDR3 DNA reads TGTGCCAGCAGCTTAGCTTCGACTCCGGAGCGTGTCTTC.